One and the same sample provided the 10 T cell receptor beta chains below, sequenced in a study of T cells in Graves' hyperthyroidism and ophthalmopathy. The CDR3 regions of TCR beta were amplified from RNA transcripts. An initial round of RT-PCR targeting the TCR CDR3 relied on the HTBI primer set. TCRdb re-called the multiplex PCR reads through MiXCR, storing one row per CDR3 protein. The table has some 370,000 distinct CDR3 sequences, 11% to 15% seen once; the top ten hold around 27%. The sample was blood. The receptors here all came from a man aged 45-65 years with Graves' ophthalmopathy.

This clonotype has at least ten counts. This chain uses TRBV29-1 with TRBJ2-7; the match to TRBD1 covers 12 bases. The CDR3 has 14 residues. With 7 bases clipped from V and 5 bases from J, the junction kept 9 bases outside the gene matches. CDR1 is SQVTM and CDR2 is ANQGSEA in the germline V gene. The CDR3 coding sequence is TGCAGCGCTGGGGGACAGGGGGCAGGAAACGAGCAGTACTTC. Encoded protein: CSAGGQGAGNEQYF.

This clonotype has a count of ten or more. The J gene is TRBJ2-7, the V gene TRBV20-1; 13 bases are shared with TRBD2. The CDR3 consists of 16 residues. Germline lookup yields CDR1 DFQATT and CDR2 SNEGSKA (reference sequence). V lost 2 bases to trimming and J lost 5 bases; unmatched junction nucleotides: 9. This CDR3 reads CSARRLAGGGIHEQYF. CDR3 bases: TGCAGTGCTAGAAGACTAGCGGGAGGTGGTATCCACGAGCAGTACTTC.

This clonotype was picked up many times. This chain links TRBV5-1 with TRBJ2-7; 8 nucleotides agree with TRBD1. V gave up 4 bases and J gave up 2 bases; unmatched junction bases: 5. The CDR3 is 14 residues long. The germline V gene has CDR1 SGHRS and CDR2 YFSETQ. This CDR3 reads CASSLQTGAYEQYF. As DNA, the CDR3 is TGCGCCAGCAGCCTCCAGACAGGGGCCTACGAGCAGTACTTC.

V is TRBV28 and J is TRBJ2-1; 7 nucleotides match TRBD1. V lost 4 bases and J lost 3; bases outside the gene matches: 3. The CDR3 has 14 amino acids. Per germline, CDR1 MDHEN and CDR2 SYDVKM. CDR3 in amino acids: CASSSGTVYNEQFF. CDR3 coding DNA: TGTGCCAGCAGTTCGGGGACAGTCTACAATGAGCAGTTCTTC.

This clonotype has more than one count but fewer than ten. The chain is built from TRBV7-9 and TRBJ2-1; 15 nucleotides agree with TRBD2. The CDR3 length is 16 residues. Losses at the gene ends were 5 bases for V and 9 bases for J; bases not matched to a gene: 8. CDR1 SEHNR and CDR2 FQNEAQ come from the germline V gene (reference sequence). In DNA, the CDR3 is TGTGCCAGCAGCCCACCCTCGGGACTAGCGGGAGGTGAGCAGTTCTTC. Translating it yields CASSPPSGLAGGEQFF.

This clonotype was observed at least ten times. This rearrangement joins TRBV2 to TRBJ1-5, with 9 bases fitting TRBD1. Looked up from germline, CDR1 is SNHLY and CDR2 is FYNNEI. This CDR3 comprises 15 residues. Losses at the gene ends were 4 bases for V and 5 bases for J; bases not matched to a gene: 6. The CDR3 DNA is TGTGCCAGCAGTGCCGGGACAGGGCGACATCAGCCCCAGCATTTT. Translation: CASSAGTGRHQPQHF.

This clonotype turned up a few times. The chain has TRBV7-8 and TRBJ1-6, with D tentatively TRBD1 (6 bases). CDR3 size: 16 residues. With 1 base removed from V and 8 bases from J, the gap between germline ends came to 15 bases. Germline V gene sequence: CDR1 SGHVS, CDR2 FQNEAQ. The CDR3 region has the DNA TGTGCCAGCAGCTTAGAAAGGCTGGGGGCACATTCACCCCTCCACTTT. Translated: CASSLERLGAHSPLHF. The whole variable domain, remainder taken from reference TRBV7-8 and TRBJ1-6, is GAGVSQSPRYKVAKRGQDVALRCDPISGHVSLFWYQQALGQGPEFLTYFQNEAQLDKSGLPSDRFFAERPEGSVSTLKIQRTQQEDSAVYLCASSLERLGAHSPLHFGNGTRLTVT.

This clonotype was counted only a few times. V is TRBV10-1 and J is TRBJ2-3; the match to TRBD2 covers 9 bases. The junction had 4 bases not matched to a gene; V was cut back by 3 bases and J by 3 bases. This CDR3 contains 15 residues. The germline V gene has CDR1 WNHNN and CDR2 SYGVQD (reference sequence). The CDR3 DNA is TGCGCCAGCAGTGATTTAGCGGGAGTTACAGATACGCAGTATTTT. This encodes CASSDLAGVTDTQYF.

In this sample, this clonotype turned up once. The genes are TRBV6-2 or TRBV6-3 and TRBJ2-2, with D unresolved. This CDR3 comprises 12 residues. Germline-derived CDR1 and CDR2 are MNHEY and SVGEGT. V was cut by 10 bases and J by 6 bases, with 12 bases left in between. CDR3 coding DNA: TGTGCCACCTCTAGTAAGGCCGGGGAGCTGTTTTTT. Protein product: CATSSKAGELFF.

V and J are TRBV4-1 and TRBJ2-7; 10 bases are shared with TRBD2. Trimming removed 2 bases from V and 4 bases from J; junction bases left unmatched: 11. Germline V gene data show CDR1 as MGHRA and CDR2 as YSYEKL. CDR3 length equals 17 residues. The CDR3 region has the DNA TGCGCCAGCAGCCAAAATCCCGCGGGACTAGCGATTTACGAGCAGTACTTC. Translated: CASSQNPAGLAIYEQYF.